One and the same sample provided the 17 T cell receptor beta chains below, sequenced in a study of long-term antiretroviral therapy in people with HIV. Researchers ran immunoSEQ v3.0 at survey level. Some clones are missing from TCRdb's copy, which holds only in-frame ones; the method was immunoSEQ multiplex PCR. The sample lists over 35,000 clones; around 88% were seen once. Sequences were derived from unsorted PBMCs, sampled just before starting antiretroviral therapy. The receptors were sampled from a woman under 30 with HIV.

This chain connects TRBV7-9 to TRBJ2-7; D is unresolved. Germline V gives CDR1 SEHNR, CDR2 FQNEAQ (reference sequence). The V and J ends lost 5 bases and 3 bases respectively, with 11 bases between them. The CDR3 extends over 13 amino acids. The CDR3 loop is CASSPHGVYEQYF. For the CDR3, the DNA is TGTGCCAGCAGCCCCCATGGGGTCTACGAGCAGTACTTC.

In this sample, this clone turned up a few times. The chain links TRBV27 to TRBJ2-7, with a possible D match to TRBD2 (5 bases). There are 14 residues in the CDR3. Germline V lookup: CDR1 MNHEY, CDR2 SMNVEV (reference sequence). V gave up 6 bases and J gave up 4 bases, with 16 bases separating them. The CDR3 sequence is CASRYRGSSYEQYF. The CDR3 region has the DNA TGTGCCAGCAGATACCGAGGGAGTAGTTACGAGCAGTACTTC.

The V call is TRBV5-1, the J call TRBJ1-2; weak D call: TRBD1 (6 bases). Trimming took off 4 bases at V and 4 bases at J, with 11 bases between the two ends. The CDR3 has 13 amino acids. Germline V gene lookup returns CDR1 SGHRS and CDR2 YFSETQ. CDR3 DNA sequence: TGCGCCAGCAGCCCGGACAGAACCTATGGCTACACCTTC. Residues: CASSPDRTYGYTF.

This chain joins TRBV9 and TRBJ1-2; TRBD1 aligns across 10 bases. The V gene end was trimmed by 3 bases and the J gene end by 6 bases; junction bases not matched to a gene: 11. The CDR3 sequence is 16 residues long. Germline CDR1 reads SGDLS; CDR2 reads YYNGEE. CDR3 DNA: TGTGCCAGCAGCGAAGGGACAGGGGTGATTCGAGATGGCTACACCTTC. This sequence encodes CASSEGTGVIRDGYTF.

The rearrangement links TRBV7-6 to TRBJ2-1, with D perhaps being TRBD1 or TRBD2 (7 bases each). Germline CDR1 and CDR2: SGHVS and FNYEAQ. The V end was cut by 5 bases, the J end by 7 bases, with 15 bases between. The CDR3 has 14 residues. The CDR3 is CASSLSGGANEQFF. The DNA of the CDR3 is TGTGCCAGCAGCCTATCAGGGGGGGCGAATGAGCAGTTCTTC.

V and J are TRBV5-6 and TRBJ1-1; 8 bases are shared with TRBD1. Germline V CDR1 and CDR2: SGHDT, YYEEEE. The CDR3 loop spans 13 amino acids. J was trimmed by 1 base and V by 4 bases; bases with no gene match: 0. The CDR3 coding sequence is TGTGCCAGCAGCGGACAGGGGAACACTGAAGCTTTCTTT. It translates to CASSGQGNTEAFF.

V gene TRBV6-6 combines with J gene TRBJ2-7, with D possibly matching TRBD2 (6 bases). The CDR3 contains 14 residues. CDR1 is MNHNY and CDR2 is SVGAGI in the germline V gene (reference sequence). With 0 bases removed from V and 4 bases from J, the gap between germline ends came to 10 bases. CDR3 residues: CASSYSGGDYEQYF. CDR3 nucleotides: TGTGCCAGCAGTTACTCCGGGGGTGATTACGAGCAGTACTTC.

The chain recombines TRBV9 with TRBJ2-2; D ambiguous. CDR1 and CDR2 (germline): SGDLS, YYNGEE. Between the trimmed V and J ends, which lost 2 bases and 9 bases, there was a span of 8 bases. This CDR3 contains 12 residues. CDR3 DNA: TGTGCCAGCAGCGTTGGTAACCGGGAGCTGTTTTTT. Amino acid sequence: CASSVGNRELFF. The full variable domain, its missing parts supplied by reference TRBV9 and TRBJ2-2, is DSGVTQTPKHLITATGQRVTLRCSPRSGDLSVYWYQQSLDQGLQFLIQYYNGEERAKGNILERFSAQQFPDLHSELNLSSLELGDSALYFCASSVGNRELFFGEGSRLTVL.

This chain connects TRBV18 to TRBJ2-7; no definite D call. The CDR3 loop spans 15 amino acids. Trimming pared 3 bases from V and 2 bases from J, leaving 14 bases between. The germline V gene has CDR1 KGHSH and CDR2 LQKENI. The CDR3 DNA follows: TGTGCCAGCTCACCGGAGTCTTCGCCAACCTACGAGCAGTACTTC. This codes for CASSPESSPTYEQYF. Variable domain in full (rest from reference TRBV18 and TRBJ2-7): NAGVMQNPRHLVRRRGQEARLRCSPMKGHSHVYWYRQLPEEGLKFMVYLQKENIIDESGMPKERFSAEFPKEGPSILRIQQVVRGDSAAYFCASSPESSPTYEQYFGPGTRLTVT.

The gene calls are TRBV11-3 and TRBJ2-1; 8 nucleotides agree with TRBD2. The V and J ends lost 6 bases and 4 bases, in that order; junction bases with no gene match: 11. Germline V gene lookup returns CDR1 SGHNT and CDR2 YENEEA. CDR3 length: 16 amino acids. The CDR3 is CASSRRVAGLYNEQFF. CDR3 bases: TGTGCCAGCAGTCGAAGGGTAGCGGGGCTTTACAATGAGCAGTTCTTC.

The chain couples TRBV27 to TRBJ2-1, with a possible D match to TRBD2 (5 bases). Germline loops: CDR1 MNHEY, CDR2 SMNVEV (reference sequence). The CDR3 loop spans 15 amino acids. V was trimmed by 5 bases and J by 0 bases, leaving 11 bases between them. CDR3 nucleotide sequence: TGTGCCAGCAGTCCCAGCGGTAGCTCCTACAATGAGCAGTTCTTC. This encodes CASSPSGSSYNEQFF.

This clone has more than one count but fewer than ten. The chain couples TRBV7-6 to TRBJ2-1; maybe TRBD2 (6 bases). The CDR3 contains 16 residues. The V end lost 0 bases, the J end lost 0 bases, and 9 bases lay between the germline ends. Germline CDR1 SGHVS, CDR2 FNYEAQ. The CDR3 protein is CASSLASGSSYNEQFF. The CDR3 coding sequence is TGTGCCAGCAGCTTAGCTAGCGGCAGCTCCTACAATGAGCAGTTCTTC.

The CDR3 bases are TGTGCCAGTAGTACTTCGGACAGAGGGCCCTACGAGCAGTACTTC. Translation: CASSTSDRGPYEQYF. This chain connects TRBV19 to TRBJ2-7; weak D call: TRBD1 (6 bases). Germline assignment: CDR1 LNHDA and CDR2 SQIVND (reference sequence). CDR3 length: 15 residues. Trimming removed 4 bases from V and 2 bases from J, with 15 bases in between.

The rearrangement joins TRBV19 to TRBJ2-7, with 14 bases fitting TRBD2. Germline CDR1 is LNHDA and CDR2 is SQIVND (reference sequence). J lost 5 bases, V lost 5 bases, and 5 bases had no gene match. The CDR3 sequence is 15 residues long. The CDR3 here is CASSDRGLAGDEQYF. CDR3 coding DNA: TGTGCCAGTAGTGACAGGGGACTAGCGGGAGACGAGCAGTACTTC.

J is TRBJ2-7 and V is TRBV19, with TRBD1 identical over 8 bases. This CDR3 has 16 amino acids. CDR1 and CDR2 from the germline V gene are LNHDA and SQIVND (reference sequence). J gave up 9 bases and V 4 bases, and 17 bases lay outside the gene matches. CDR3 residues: CASSSRTGGQGMVQYF. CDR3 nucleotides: TGTGCCAGTAGTAGTAGGACCGGAGGACAGGGTATGGTGCAGTACTTC.

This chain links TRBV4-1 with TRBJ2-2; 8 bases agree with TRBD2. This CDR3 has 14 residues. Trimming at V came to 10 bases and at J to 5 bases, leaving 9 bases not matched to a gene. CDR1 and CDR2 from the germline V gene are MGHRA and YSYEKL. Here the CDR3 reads CATTPSGRTGELFF. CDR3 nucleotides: TGCGCCACCACCCCAAGCGGGAGAACCGGGGAGCTGTTTTTT.

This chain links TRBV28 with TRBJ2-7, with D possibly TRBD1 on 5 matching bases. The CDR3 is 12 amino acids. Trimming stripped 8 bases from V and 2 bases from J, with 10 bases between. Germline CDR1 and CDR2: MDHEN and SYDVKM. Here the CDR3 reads CASETGAYEQYF. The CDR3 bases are TGTGCCAGCGAAACAGGTGCCTACGAGCAGTACTTC. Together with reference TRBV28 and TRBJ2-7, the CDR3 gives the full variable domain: DVKVTQSSRYLVKRTGEKVFLECVQDMDHENMFWYRQDPGLGLRLIYFSYDVKMKEKGDIPEGYSVSREKKERFSLILESASTNQTSMYLCASETGAYEQYFGPGTRLTVT.